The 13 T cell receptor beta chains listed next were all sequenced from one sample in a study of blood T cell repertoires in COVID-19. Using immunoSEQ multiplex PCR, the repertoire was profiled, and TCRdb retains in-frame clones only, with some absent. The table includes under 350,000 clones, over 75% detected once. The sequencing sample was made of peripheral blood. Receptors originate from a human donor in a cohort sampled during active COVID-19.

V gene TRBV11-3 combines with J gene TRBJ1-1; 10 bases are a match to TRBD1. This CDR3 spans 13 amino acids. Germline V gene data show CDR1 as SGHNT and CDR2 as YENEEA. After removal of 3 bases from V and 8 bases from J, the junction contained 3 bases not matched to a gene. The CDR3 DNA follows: TGTGCCAGCAGCTTGGGGACAGGGGCAGAAGCTTTCTTT. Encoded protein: CASSLGTGAEAFF.

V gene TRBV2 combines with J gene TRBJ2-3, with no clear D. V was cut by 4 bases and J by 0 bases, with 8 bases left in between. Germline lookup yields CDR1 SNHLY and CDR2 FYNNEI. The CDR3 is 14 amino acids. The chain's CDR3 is CASSVGSSTDTQYF. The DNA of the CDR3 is TGTGCCAGCAGTGTGGGCAGCAGCACAGATACGCAGTATTTT.

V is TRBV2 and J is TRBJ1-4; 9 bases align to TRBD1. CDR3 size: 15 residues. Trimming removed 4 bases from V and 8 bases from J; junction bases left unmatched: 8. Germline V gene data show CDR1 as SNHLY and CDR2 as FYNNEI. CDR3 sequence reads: CASSADRGVAEKLFF. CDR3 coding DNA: TGTGCCAGCAGTGCGGACAGGGGTGTGGCGGAAAAACTGTTTTTT.

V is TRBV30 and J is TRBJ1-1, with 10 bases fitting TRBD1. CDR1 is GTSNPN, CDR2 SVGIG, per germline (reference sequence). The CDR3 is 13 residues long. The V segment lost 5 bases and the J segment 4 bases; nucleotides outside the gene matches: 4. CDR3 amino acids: CAWGQGGVTEAFF. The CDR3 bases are TGTGCCTGGGGACAGGGGGGTGTCACTGAAGCTTTCTTT.

The CDR3 region has the DNA TGTGCCAGCAGCTTAGATACGGGAGGAAAGATCTACAATGAGCAGTTCTTC. Its translation is CASSLDTGGKIYNEQFF. The chain recombines TRBV7-8 with TRBJ2-1; 7 bases are a match to TRBD2. CDR1 is SGHVS, CDR2 FQNEAQ, per germline. This CDR3 is 17 amino acids long. The ends lost 1 base at V and 3 bases at J; junction bases unmatched: 9.

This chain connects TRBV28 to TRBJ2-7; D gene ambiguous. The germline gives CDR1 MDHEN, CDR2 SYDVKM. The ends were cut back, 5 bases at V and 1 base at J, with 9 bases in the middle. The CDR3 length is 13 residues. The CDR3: CASSNGWSYEQYF. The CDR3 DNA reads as TGTGCCAGCAGTAACGGGTGGTCCTACGAGCAGTACTTC. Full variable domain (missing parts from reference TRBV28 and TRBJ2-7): DVKVTQSSRYLVKRTGEKVFLECVQDMDHENMFWYRQDPGLGLRLIYFSYDVKMKEKGDIPEGYSVSREKKERFSLILESASTNQTSMYLCASSNGWSYEQYFGPGTRLTVT.

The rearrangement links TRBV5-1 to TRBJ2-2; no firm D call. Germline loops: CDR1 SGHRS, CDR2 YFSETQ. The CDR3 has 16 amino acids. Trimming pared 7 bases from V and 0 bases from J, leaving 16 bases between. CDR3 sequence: CASHPSGTPNTGELFF. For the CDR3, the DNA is TGCGCCAGCCACCCCTCAGGAACTCCGAACACCGGGGAGCTGTTTTTT.

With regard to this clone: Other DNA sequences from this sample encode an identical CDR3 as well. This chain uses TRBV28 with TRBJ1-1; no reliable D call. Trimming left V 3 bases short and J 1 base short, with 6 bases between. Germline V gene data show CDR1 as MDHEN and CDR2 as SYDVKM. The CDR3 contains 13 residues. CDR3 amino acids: CASSFPGNTEAFF. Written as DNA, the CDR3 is TGTGCCAGCAGTTTTCCAGGGAACACTGAAGCTTTCTTT. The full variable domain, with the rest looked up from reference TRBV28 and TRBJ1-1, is DVKVTQSSRYLVKRTGEKVFLECVQDMDHENMFWYRQDPGLGLRLIYFSYDVKMKEKGDIPEGYSVSREKKERFSLILESASTNQTSMYLCASSFPGNTEAFFGQGTRLTVV.

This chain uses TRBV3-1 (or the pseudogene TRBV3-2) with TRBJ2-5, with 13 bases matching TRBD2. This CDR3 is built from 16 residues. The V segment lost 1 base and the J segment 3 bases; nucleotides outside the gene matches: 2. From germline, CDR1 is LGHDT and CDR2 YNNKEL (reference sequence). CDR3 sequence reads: CASSQGGLAGEETQYF. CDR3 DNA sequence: TGTGCCAGCAGCCAAGGCGGACTAGCGGGAGAAGAGACCCAGTACTTC.

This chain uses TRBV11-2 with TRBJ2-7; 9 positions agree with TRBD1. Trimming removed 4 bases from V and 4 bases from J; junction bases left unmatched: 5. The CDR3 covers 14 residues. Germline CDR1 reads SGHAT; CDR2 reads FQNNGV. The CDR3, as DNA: TGTGCCAGCAGCTCCCGGGACAGGGTTTACGAGCAGTACTTC. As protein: CASSSRDRVYEQYF. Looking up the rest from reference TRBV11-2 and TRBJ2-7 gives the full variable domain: EAGVAQSPRYKIIEKRQSVAFWCNPISGHATLYWYQQILGQGPKLLIQFQNNGVVDDSQLPKDRFSAERLKGVDSTLKIQPAKLEDSAVYLCASSSRDRVYEQYFGPGTRLTVT.

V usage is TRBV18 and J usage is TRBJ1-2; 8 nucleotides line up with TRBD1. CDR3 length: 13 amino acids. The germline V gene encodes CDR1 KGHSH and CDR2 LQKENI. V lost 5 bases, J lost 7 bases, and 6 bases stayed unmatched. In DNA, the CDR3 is TGTGCCAGCTCAAATGGACAGGGTAGTGGCTACACCTTC. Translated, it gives CASSNGQGSGYTF.

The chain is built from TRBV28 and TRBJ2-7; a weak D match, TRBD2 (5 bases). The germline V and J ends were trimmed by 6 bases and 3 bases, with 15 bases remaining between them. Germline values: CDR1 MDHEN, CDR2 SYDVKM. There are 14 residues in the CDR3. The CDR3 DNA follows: TGTGCCAGCAGCCGGAATACTAGGGACTACGAGCAGTACTTC. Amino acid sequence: CASSRNTRDYEQYF. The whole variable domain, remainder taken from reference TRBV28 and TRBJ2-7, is DVKVTQSSRYLVKRTGEKVFLECVQDMDHENMFWYRQDPGLGLRLIYFSYDVKMKEKGDIPEGYSVSREKKERFSLILESASTNQTSMYLCASSRNTRDYEQYFGPGTRLTVT.

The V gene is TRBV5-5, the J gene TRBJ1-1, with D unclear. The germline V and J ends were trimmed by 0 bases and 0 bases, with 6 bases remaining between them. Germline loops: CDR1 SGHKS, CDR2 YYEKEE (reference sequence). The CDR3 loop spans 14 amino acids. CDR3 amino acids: CASSLDGVNTEAFF. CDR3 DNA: TGTGCCAGCAGCTTGGACGGGGTGAACACTGAAGCTTTCTTT.